Listed here is a single TCR beta chain. Its antigen remains unidentified. The data originate from a study of cytomegalovirus exposure and HLA in healthy donors. Across the study: The 110 million or so unique TCR beta sequences, from about 170 million T cells, were found by an earlier analysis.

The germline V gene encodes CDR1 MNHEY and CDR2 SMNVEV (reference sequence). This CDR3 comprises 14 residues. Trimming shortened V by 1 base and J by 6 bases, and 7 bases separated the two germline ends. The primer mix had 60 Vbeta and 13 Jbeta primers. Profiled with immunoSEQ multiplex PCR; TCRdb holds only in-frame clones, not every one. Seen here are approximately 180,000 clones, 80% to 85% observed once, and the top ten hold about 2.2%. General observations from the study: A list of 164 TCR beta chains associated with cytomegalovirus was given. Presence/absence analyses treated sequencing depth as roughly uniform across donors. Later work associated 16,951 TCR beta sequences with HLA alleles at 0.05 false discovery rate.

This chain connects TRBV27 to TRBJ1-6; D perhaps matches TRBD1 (5 bases). This receptor was identified in a woman in her 30s in good health and CMV-seronegative. The source material was PBMCs. The CDR3 here is CASSLYRSNSPLHF. The CDR3 nucleotides read TGTGCCAGCAGTTTATACAGGAGTAATTCACCCCTCCACTTT.